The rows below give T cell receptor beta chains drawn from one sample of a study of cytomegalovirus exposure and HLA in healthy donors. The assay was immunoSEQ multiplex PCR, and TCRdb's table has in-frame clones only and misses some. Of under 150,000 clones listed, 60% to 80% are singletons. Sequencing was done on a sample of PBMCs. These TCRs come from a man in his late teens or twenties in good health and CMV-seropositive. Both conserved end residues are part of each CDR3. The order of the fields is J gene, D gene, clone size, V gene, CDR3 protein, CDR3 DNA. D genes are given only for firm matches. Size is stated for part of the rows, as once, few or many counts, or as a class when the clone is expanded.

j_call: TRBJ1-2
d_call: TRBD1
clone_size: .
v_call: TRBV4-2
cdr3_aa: CASSQNRGDYGYTF
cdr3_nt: TGTGCCAGCAGCCAAAACAGGGGGGACTATGGCTACACCTTC

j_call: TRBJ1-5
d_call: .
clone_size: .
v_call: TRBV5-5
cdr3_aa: CASSLRGNQPQHF
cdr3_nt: TGTGCCAGCAGCTTGCGGGGCAATCAGCCCCAGCATTTT

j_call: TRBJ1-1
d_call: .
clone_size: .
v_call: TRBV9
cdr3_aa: CASSETGGSNTEAFF
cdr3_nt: TGTGCCAGCAGCGAAACAGGTGGCTCGAACACTGAAGCTTTCTTT

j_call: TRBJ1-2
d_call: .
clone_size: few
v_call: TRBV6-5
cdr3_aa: CASSPTGPRSGYTF
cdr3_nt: TGTGCCAGCAGTCCGACAGGCCCTCGGAGTGGCTACACCTTC

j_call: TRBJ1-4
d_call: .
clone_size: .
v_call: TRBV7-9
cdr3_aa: CASSFRQTSLKFF
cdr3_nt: TGTGCCAGCAGCTTCAGGCAGACCTCCCTTAAATTTTTT

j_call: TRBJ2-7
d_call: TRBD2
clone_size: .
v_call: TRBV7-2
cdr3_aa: CASSFLAGGNEQYF
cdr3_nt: TGTGCCAGCAGCTTCCTAGCGGGGGGGAACGAGCAGTACTTC

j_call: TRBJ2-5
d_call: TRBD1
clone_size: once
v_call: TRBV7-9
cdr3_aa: CASSWDRGVETQYF
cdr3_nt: TGTGCCAGCAGTTGGGACAGGGGGGTAGAGACCCAGTACTTC

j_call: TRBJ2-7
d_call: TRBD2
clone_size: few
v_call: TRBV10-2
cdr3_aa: CASLERGLSYEQYF
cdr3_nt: TGCGCCAGTCTAGAGCGGGGACTTTCCTACGAGCAGTACTTC

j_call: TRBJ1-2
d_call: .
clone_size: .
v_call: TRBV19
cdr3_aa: CASSIAEGGYTF
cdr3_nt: TGTGCCAGTAGTATAGCGGAGGGCGGCTACACCTTC

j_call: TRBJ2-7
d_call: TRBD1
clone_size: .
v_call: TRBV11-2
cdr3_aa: CASSLGPGQGNYEQYF
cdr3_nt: TGTGCCAGCAGCTTAGGCCCGGGACAGGGTAACTACGAGCAGTACTTC

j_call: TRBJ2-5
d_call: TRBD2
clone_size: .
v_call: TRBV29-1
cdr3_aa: CSVELAGREETQYF
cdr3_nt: TGCAGCGTTGAACTAGCGGGGAGAGAAGAGACCCAGTACTTC

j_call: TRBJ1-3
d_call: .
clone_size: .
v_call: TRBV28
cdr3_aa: CASSGRVGNTIYF
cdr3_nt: TGTGCCAGCAGTGGCAGGGTCGGAAACACCATATATTTT

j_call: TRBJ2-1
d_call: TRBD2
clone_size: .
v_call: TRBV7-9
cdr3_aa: CASTLTSGGASYNEQFF
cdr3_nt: TGTGCCAGCACCCTGACTAGCGGGGGGGCCTCCTACAATGAGCAGTTCTTC

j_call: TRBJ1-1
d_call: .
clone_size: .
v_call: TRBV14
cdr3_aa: CASSQGRVQAFF
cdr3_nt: TGTGCCAGCAGCCAGGGCAGGGTCCAAGCTTTCTTT

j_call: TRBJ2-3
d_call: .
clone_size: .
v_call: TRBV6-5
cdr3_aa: CASIGASGVTQYF
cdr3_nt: TGTGCCAGTATTGGGGCGAGTGGTGTTACGCAGTATTTT

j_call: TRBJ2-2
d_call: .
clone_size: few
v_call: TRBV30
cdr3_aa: CAWSVYLNTGELFF
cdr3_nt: TGTGCCTGGAGTGTATATCTGAACACCGGGGAGCTGTTTTTT

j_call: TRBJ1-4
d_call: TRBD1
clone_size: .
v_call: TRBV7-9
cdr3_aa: CASSSGQGVNEKLFF
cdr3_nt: TGTGCCAGCAGCTCAGGACAGGGGGTTAATGAAAAACTGTTTTTT

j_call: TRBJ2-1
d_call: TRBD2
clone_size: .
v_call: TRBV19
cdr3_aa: CASSIAGGGARNEQFF
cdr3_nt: TGTGCCAGTAGTATAGCTGGCGGGGGGGCCCGGAATGAGCAGTTCTTC

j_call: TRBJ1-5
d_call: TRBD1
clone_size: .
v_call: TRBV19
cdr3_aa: CASSGPGTGPAQPQHF
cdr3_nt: TGTGCCAGTAGCGGACCCGGGACAGGGCCCGCTCAGCCCCAGCATTTT

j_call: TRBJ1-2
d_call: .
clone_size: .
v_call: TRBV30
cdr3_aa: CAWRPQAINYGYTF
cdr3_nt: TGTGCCTGGAGGCCGCAGGCGATTAACTATGGCTACACCTTC